Each of the 26 T cell receptor beta chains below was sequenced from the same sample in a study of siplizumab effects on memory and regulatory T cells. The repertoire was sequenced with immunoSEQ multiplex PCR; TCRdb's copy has only in-frame clones and lacks some. The sample has tens of thousands of clones, over 65% seen once; the top ten hold approximately 3.4%. The sequenced material came from memory CD4+ T cells sorted from blood. These receptors came from a human donor in good health.

The genes are TRBV11-3 and TRBJ2-3; D gene uncertain. Germline CDR1 is SGHNT and CDR2 is YENEEA. V lost 3 bases to trimming and J lost 4 bases, with 11 bases between them. The CDR3 has 14 residues. CDR3 DNA sequence: TGTGCCAGCAGCTTTTCCCGCGGTGCAGATACGCAGTATTTT. Translating it yields CASSFSRGADTQYF.

This clone was seen only a few times. This chain uses TRBV7-6 with TRBJ2-7, with no clear D. The CDR3 has 14 residues. V shed 0 bases and J shed 5 bases, with 11 bases lying between them. The germline V gene has CDR1 SGHVS and CDR2 FNYEAQ. The DNA for the CDR3 is TGTGCCAGCAGCTTAGCTCCGTCCGCCCACGAGCAGTACTTC. It is translated as CASSLAPSAHEQYF.

The genes are TRBV2 and TRBJ2-7; 14 bases match TRBD2. The CDR3 contains 13 residues. The germline V gene has CDR1 SNHLY and CDR2 FYNNEI. Germline trimming cut 9 bases from V and 9 bases from J; bases unmatched to any gene: 7. The CDR3, as DNA: TGTGCCAGAGAGACTAGCGGGAGGGGTACGCAGTACTTC. Translation gives CARETSGRGTQYF.

This chain links TRBV11-3 with TRBJ1-1, with D perhaps matching TRBD1 (6 bases). Germline values: CDR1 SGHNT, CDR2 YENEEA. CDR3 length equals 15 residues. V shed 5 bases and J shed 3 bases, with 16 bases lying between them. The CDR3 loop reads CASSLEGGHDTEAFF. The CDR3 region has the DNA TGTGCCAGCAGCCTCGAGGGGGGCCACGACACTGAAGCTTTCTTT.

This chain uses TRBV9 with TRBJ2-3, with D uncertain. The CDR3 covers 16 residues. Germline CDR1 reads SGDLS; CDR2 reads YYNGEE. The germline V and J ends were trimmed by 0 bases and 0 bases, with 11 bases remaining between them. CDR3 protein: CASSVEGFPSTDTQYF. Written as DNA, the CDR3 is TGTGCCAGCAGCGTAGAAGGGTTTCCTAGCACAGATACGCAGTATTTT.

The genes are TRBV5-1 and TRBJ1-2, with TRBD1 matching 7 bases. In germline, CDR1 is SGHRS, CDR2 YFSETQ. V was pared by 0 bases and J by 8 bases, with 7 bases of the junction left unmatched. The CDR3 runs 14 residues. CDR3 nucleotide sequence: TGCGCCAGCAGCTTGGCCGGACAGGCCGTAGGCTACACCTTC. Amino acids: CASSLAGQAVGYTF. Using reference TRBV5-1 and TRBJ1-2 for the parts outside the CDR3, the full variable domain is KAGVTQTPRYLIKTRGQQVTLSCSPISGHRSVSWYQQTPGQGLQFLFEYFSETQRNKGNFPGRFSGRQFSNSRSEMNVSTLELGDSALYLCASSLAGQAVGYTFGSGTRLTVV.

The rearrangement links TRBV5-6 to TRBJ1-3; tentative D call: TRBD1 (6 bases). Trimming removed 4 bases at V and 4 bases at J, with 9 bases between. This CDR3 spans 13 amino acids. Germline V gene sequence: CDR1 SGHDT, CDR2 YYEEEE. The CDR3 here is CASSRGAGNTIYF. CDR3 nucleotide sequence: TGTGCCAGCAGCAGGGGGGCCGGAAACACCATATATTTT.

This chain uses TRBV29-1 with TRBJ2-5; tentative D call: TRBD1 (7 bases). This CDR3 contains 14 residues. CDR1 and CDR2 (germline): SQVTM, ANQGSEA. V was shortened by 1 base and J by 5 bases, with 14 bases between the two germline ends. The CDR3 DNA sequence: TGCAGCGTTGAAGCTGGTTCAGGGGGGGAGACCCAGTACTTC. Translating it yields CSVEAGSGGETQYF.

The genes are TRBV7-8 and TRBJ2-3; no clear D. The CDR3 length is 14 residues. Germline V gives CDR1 SGHVS, CDR2 FQNEAQ. Trimming removed 2 bases from V and 4 bases from J, with 10 bases in between. This chain's CDR3 is CASSLLATSDTQYF. CDR3 nucleotide sequence: TGTGCCAGCAGCTTACTCGCTACCTCAGATACGCAGTATTTT.

This chain joins TRBV4-1 and TRBJ2-1; D is perhaps TRBD1 or TRBD2 (6 bases each). In germline, CDR1 is MGHRA, CDR2 YSYEKL. This CDR3 is 18 amino acids long. With 1 base removed from V and 7 bases from J, the gap between germline ends came to 23 bases. The DNA for the CDR3 is TGCGCCAGCAGCCAAGCCCCGGCTGGGGGGCCAACACGGAATGAGCAGTTCTTC. Translating gives CASSQAPAGGPTRNEQFF.

The chain links TRBV7-2 to TRBJ1-2; TRBD1 matches 7 bases. The CDR3 sequence is 14 residues long. Unmatched junction bases numbered 7, after V lost 3 bases and J lost 6 bases. Germline CDR1 is SGHTA and CDR2 is FQGNSA. The CDR3 loop reads CASSFGQVGHGYTF. The CDR3 DNA reads as TGTGCCAGCAGCTTCGGACAGGTTGGGCATGGCTACACCTTC.

This chain connects TRBV29-1 to TRBJ2-4, with a weak D call TRBD2 (6 bases). The germline V and J ends were trimmed by 6 bases and 1 base, with 10 bases remaining between them. This CDR3 has 13 amino acids. CDR1 and CDR2 from the germline V gene are SQVTM and ANQGSEA. The chain's CDR3 is CSVGLSAKNIQYF. The CDR3 nucleotides read TGCAGCGTCGGACTATCTGCCAAAAACATTCAGTACTTC.

This rearrangement joins TRBV4-1 to TRBJ1-6; TRBD1 is a possible D gene (6 bases). The CDR3 sequence is 18 residues long. From germline, CDR1 is MGHRA and CDR2 YSYEKL. Trimming stripped 0 bases from V and 5 bases from J, with 17 bases between. The CDR3 loop is CASSQEPTGGPNNSPLHF. DNA of the CDR3: TGCGCCAGCAGCCAAGAACCTACGGGGGGCCCTAATAATTCACCCCTCCACTTT.

The V call is TRBV5-6, the J call TRBJ2-1; D ambiguous. This CDR3 is built from 16 residues. The germline V gene encodes CDR1 SGHDT and CDR2 YYEEEE. V dropped 0 bases and J dropped 2 bases, with 12 bases sitting between them. The CDR3 protein is CASSLEGISAYNEQFF. The CDR3 DNA follows: TGTGCCAGCAGCTTGGAGGGTATCTCGGCCTACAATGAGCAGTTCTTC.

This chain links TRBV5-1 with TRBJ2-7; maybe TRBD2 (5 bases). Germline CDR1 is SGHRS and CDR2 is YFSETQ. This CDR3 region has 14 residues. Trimming cost V 7 bases and J 0 bases, with 14 bases left between them. The CDR3 loop is CASSYGESSYEQYF. In DNA, the CDR3 is TGCGCCAGCTCGTACGGGGAAAGCTCCTACGAGCAGTACTTC.

This chain connects TRBV5-4 to TRBJ2-1; 12 nucleotides agree with TRBD2. The germline V gene encodes CDR1 SGHNT and CDR2 YYREEE (reference sequence). V shed 4 bases and J 7 bases; nucleotides not matched to a gene: 9. CDR3 size: 16 residues. In DNA, the CDR3 is TGTGCCAGCAGCCCTCCTAGCGGGAGGGCCCCGAATGAGCAGTTCTTC. Its protein product is CASSPPSGRAPNEQFF.

This chain joins TRBV19 and TRBJ1-3; weak D call: TRBD1 (5 bases). Germline lookup yields CDR1 LNHDA and CDR2 SQIVND (reference sequence). V lost 2 bases and J 4 bases, leaving 21 bases between the germline ends. The CDR3 consists of 18 residues. CDR3 nucleotides: TGTGCCAGTAGTATATTCGGGGGATCAGGTCGGGCCGGAAACACCATATATTTT. Translating it yields CASSIFGGSGRAGNTIYF.

V and J are TRBV6-5 and TRBJ2-3; 8 nucleotides line up with TRBD2. The length of the CDR3 is 14 residues. From germline, CDR1 is MNHEY and CDR2 SVGAGI. V was pared by 6 bases and J by 4 bases, with 6 bases of the junction left unmatched. The CDR3 reads CASSPYGGADTQYF. Here the CDR3 DNA reads TGTGCCAGCAGCCCTTACGGGGGGGCAGATACGCAGTATTTT.

This clone appeared a few times. V and J are TRBV6-5 and TRBJ2-7; 8 nucleotides match TRBD1. Germline CDR1 and CDR2: MNHEY and SVGAGI. The CDR3 contains 15 residues. Trimming cost V 2 bases and J 3 bases; bases outside gene matches: 6. The chain's CDR3 is CASSYAITGGYEQYF. In DNA, the CDR3 is TGTGCCAGCAGTTACGCAATTACAGGGGGCTACGAGCAGTACTTC.

The chain carries TRBV6-1 and TRBJ2-7; tentative D call: TRBD1 (6 bases). This CDR3 region has 13 residues. Between the trimmed V and J ends, which lost 6 bases and 2 bases, there was a span of 11 bases. The V gene's germline CDR1 is MNHNS and CDR2 SASEGT. Here the CDR3 reads CASRQGNPYEQYF. CDR3 bases: TGTGCCAGCAGGCAGGGGAACCCCTACGAGCAGTACTTC.

This clone was seen a few times. The chain carries TRBV6-5 and TRBJ1-1; 7 positions agree with TRBD1. After removal of 2 bases from V and 1 base from J, the junction contained 4 bases not matched to a gene. The CDR3 runs 15 residues. Germline CDR1 is MNHEY and CDR2 is SVGAGI. This CDR3 is CASSYGQEQNTEAFF. The CDR3 region has the DNA TGTGCCAGCAGTTACGGACAGGAACAGAACACTGAAGCTTTCTTT.

This chain connects TRBV18 to TRBJ1-1; 9 bases fit TRBD1. With 5 bases clipped from V and 5 bases from J, the junction kept 15 bases outside the gene matches. Germline V CDR1 and CDR2: KGHSH, LQKENI. The length of the CDR3 is 17 residues. The CDR3, as DNA: TGTGCCAGCTCATCAACCACAGGGGGCGCCGCGAATACTGAAGCTTTCTTT. Its protein is CASSSTTGGAANTEAFF.

The chain links TRBV6-5 to TRBJ2-7, with D perhaps given as TRBD1 or TRBD2 (5 bases each). Deletions cut 2 bases from V and 2 bases from J, with 13 bases between. The CDR3 totals 15 residues. Germline loops: CDR1 MNHEY, CDR2 SVGAGI. CDR3 residues: CASSYDGAIPYEQYF. Written as DNA, the CDR3 is TGTGCCAGCAGTTACGACGGGGCCATCCCCTACGAGCAGTACTTC.

This chain links TRBV11-2 with TRBJ2-5, with 7 bases lining up with TRBD2. In germline, CDR1 is SGHAT, CDR2 FQNNGV. The J segment lost 1 base and the V segment lost 5 bases, leaving 10 bases of the junction unmatched. The CDR3 has 16 amino acids. Here the CDR3 DNA reads TGTGCCAGCAGCCCCCGTTGGGCTAGCGGCCAAGAGACCCAGTACTTC. Protein: CASSPRWASGQETQYF.

CDR3 sequence: CASSMGRGGGNQPQHF. CDR3 in DNA: TGTGCCAGTAGTATGGGTCGGGGAGGAGGCAATCAGCCCCAGCATTTT. This chain connects TRBV19 to TRBJ1-5; no reliable D call. The V gene's germline CDR1 is LNHDA and CDR2 SQIVND (reference sequence). The germline V and J ends were trimmed by 3 bases and 2 bases, with 14 bases remaining between them. CDR3 size: 16 residues.

V usage is TRBV18 and J usage is TRBJ1-3; D uncertain. Germline CDR1 is KGHSH and CDR2 is LQKENI. Trimming shortened V by 3 bases and J by 0 bases, and 9 bases separated the two germline ends. There are 15 residues in the CDR3. The CDR3 sequence is CASSPVSSSGNTIYF. CDR3 bases: TGTGCCAGCTCACCGGTCTCTAGCTCTGGAAACACCATATATTTT. Drawing the rest from reference TRBV18 and TRBJ1-3, the complete variable domain is NAGVMQNPRHLVRRRGQEARLRCSPMKGHSHVYWYRQLPEEGLKFMVYLQKENIIDESGMPKERFSAEFPKEGPSILRIQQVVRGDSAAYFCASSPVSSSGNTIYFGEGSWLTVV.